This is a list of T cell receptor beta chains from one sample in a study of control samples from healthy donors and cancer patients. Sequencing was performed with immunoSEQ multiplex PCR; in TCRdb, only in-frame clones are kept and a portion is missing. The data show about 100,000 clones, with 85% to 95% seen just once and 8% held by the top ten. Material: blood. The source is a man aged 18 to 30 in good health. Each CDR3 is given with its conserved first and last residue. The order of the fields is CDR3 length, clone size, J gene, V gene, D gene, CDR3 DNA, CDR3 protein. D genes are given only for firm matches. A clone size is listed for some rows: how often the clone was seen (once, few, many), or a class if it is expanded.

length: 14; size: NA; J: TRBJ1-6; V: TRBV9; D: NA; DNA: TGTGCCAGCAGCGTAGTTGGGGGTCTTTCACCCCTCCACTTT; CDR3: CASSVVGGLSPLHF
length: 13; size: NA; J: TRBJ2-1; V: TRBV19; D: NA; DNA: TGTGCCAGTAGGACCGGGCAGGACAATGAGCAGTTCTTC; CDR3: CASRTGQDNEQFF
length: 13; size: NA; J: TRBJ2-7; V: TRBV25-1; D: NA; DNA: TGTGCCAGCAGTGATCGCACCACCTACGAGCAGTACTTC; CDR3: CASSDRTTYEQYF
length: 16; size: once; J: TRBJ1-4; V: TRBV5-6; D: NA; DNA: TGTGCCAGCAGCAAGTCCGGGATTGCAACTAATGAAAAACTGTTTTTT; CDR3: CASSKSGIATNEKLFF
length: 11; size: NA; J: TRBJ2-5; V: TRBV12-3/TRBV12-4; D: NA; DNA: TGTGCCAGCAGTTCAAGGGAGACCCAGTACTTC; CDR3: CASSSRETQYF
length: 13; size: NA; J: TRBJ1-1; V: TRBV6-4; D: NA; DNA: TGTGCCAGCAGTGTTCAGGGTGGCACTGAAGCTTTCTTT; CDR3: CASSVQGGTEAFF
length: 13; size: NA; J: TRBJ1-2; V: TRBV6-1; D: NA; DNA: TGTGCCAGCAGTGACGGACCGGCCTATGGCTACACCTTC; CDR3: CASSDGPAYGYTF
length: 16; size: NA; J: TRBJ2-1; V: TRBV13; D: TRBD2; DNA: TGTGCCAGCAGCTCCCCCCTGGCGGGAGGATACAATGAGCAGTTCTTC; CDR3: CASSSPLAGGYNEQFF
length: 14; size: NA; J: TRBJ1-2; V: TRBV10-3; D: NA; DNA: TGTGCCATCAGTGACGGACAGAGTAACTATGGCTACACCTTC; CDR3: CAISDGQSNYGYTF
length: 17; size: NA; J: TRBJ2-4; V: TRBV5-1; D: TRBD2; DNA: TGCGCCAGCAGCTTGGGGACTAGCGGGAGGAGCAAAAACATTCAGTACTTC; CDR3: CASSLGTSGRSKNIQYF
length: 13; size: NA; J: TRBJ2-3; V: TRBV12-3/TRBV12-4; D: TRBD2; DNA: TGTGCCAGCAGGAGCGGGAACCCAAATACGCAGTATTTT; CDR3: CASRSGNPNTQYF
length: 17; size: NA; J: TRBJ1-5; V: TRBV4-3; D: NA; DNA: TGCGCCAGCAGCCTCTCTTGGGGGACTGATAGCAATCAGCCCCAGCATTTT; CDR3: CASSLSWGTDSNQPQHF
length: 13; size: NA; J: TRBJ2-2; V: TRBV30; D: NA; DNA: TGTGCCTGGACGAGACACAACACCGGGGAGCTGTTTTTT; CDR3: CAWTRHNTGELFF
length: 16; size: NA; J: TRBJ1-5; V: TRBV27; D: TRBD1; DNA: TGTGCCAGCAGTTTATTATCGACAGGGCTCGGTCAGCCCCAGCATTTT; CDR3: CASSLLSTGLGQPQHF
length: 17; size: NA; J: TRBJ2-7; V: TRBV3-1/TRBV3-2; D: TRBD1; DNA: TGTGCCAGCAGTCGAAGGGGGCGACGAAGCGCCTCCTACGAGCAGTACTTC; CDR3: CASSRRGRRSASYEQYF
length: 16; size: NA; J: TRBJ1-3; V: TRBV5-1; D: TRBD1; DNA: TGCGCCAGCAGCTTGCTTACAGGGGGCTCTGGAAACACCATATATTTT; CDR3: CASSLLTGGSGNTIYF
length: 13; size: NA; J: TRBJ2-7; V: TRBV5-5; D: NA; DNA: TGTGCCAGCAGCTTGCAAAGCTCCTACGAGCAGTACTTC; CDR3: CASSLQSSYEQYF